The rows below give T cell receptor beta chains drawn from one sample of a study of blood T cell repertoires in COVID-19. Only in-frame clones appear in the TCRdb table, and some are missing; sequencing was by immunoSEQ multiplex PCR. The repertoire consists of 140,000 or so clones, with approximately 85% occurring once and the leading ten covering 2.5% to 3%. Specimen: peripheral blood. Receptor source: a man aged 50 to 59 with acute or convalescent COVID-19. Each CDR3 is given with its conserved first and last residue. D genes are given only for firm matches. A row's size may be missing; if present it is once, few, many or a size class.

D | J | size | V | CDR3 | DNA
. | TRBJ1-1 | . | TRBV19 | CASRTRGENTEAFF | TGTGCCAGTAGAACTCGAGGAGAGAACACTGAAGCTTTCTTT
TRBD2 | TRBJ2-7 | . | TRBV7-8 | CASSAPGLVGSYEQYF | TGTGCCAGCAGCGCCCCGGGACTAGTGGGTTCCTACGAGCAGTACTTC
. | TRBJ1-3 | once | TRBV6-5 | CASRPYGGSGNTIYF | TGTGCCAGCAGACCATACGGGGGCTCTGGAAACACCATATATTTT
TRBD1 | TRBJ2-7 | . | TRBV24-1 | CATSDSRTGTYEQYF | TGTGCCACCAGTGATTCGAGGACAGGGACCTACGAGCAGTACTTC
. | TRBJ1-2 | . | TRBV5-1 | CASSPWPDRGDGYTF | TGCGCCAGCAGCCCGTGGCCGGACAGAGGAGATGGCTACACCTTC
. | TRBJ2-1 | . | TRBV19 | CASSIDLREQFF | TGTGCCAGTAGTATAGATCTGAGGGAGCAGTTCTTC
TRBD1 | TRBJ2-5 | . | TRBV11-3 | CASSLLRGTGEETQYF | TGTGCCAGCAGCTTACTCCGGGGTACAGGGGAAGAGACCCAGTACTTC
. | TRBJ2-1 | . | TRBV7-8 | CASSLILSRPLHGQFF | TGTGCCAGCAGCTTAATACTATCCCGTCCCCTGCACGGGCAGTTCTTC
TRBD1 | TRBJ2-6 | . | TRBV3-1/TRBV3-2 | CASSPQGAGANVLTF | TGTGCCAGCAGCCCACAGGGGGCTGGGGCCAACGTCCTGACTTTC
. | TRBJ2-2 | . | TRBV6-5 | CASSSYTGELFF | TGTGCCAGCAGTTCTTACACCGGGGAGCTGTTTTTT
. | TRBJ1-1 | few | TRBV28 | CASSFSENTEAFF | TGTGCCAGCAGTTTTTCAGAGAACACTGAAGCTTTCTTT
. | TRBJ2-1 | . | TRBV13 | CASSLSGERYNEQFF | TGTGCCAGCAGCTTAAGCGGTGAACGGTACAATGAGCAGTTCTTC
. | TRBJ1-5 | . | TRBV3-1/TRBV3-2 | CASSQDSGGGQPQHF | TGTGCCAGCAGCCAAGATTCGGGGGGAGGTCAGCCCCAGCATTTT
TRBD1 | TRBJ1-4 | . | TRBV5-1 | CASSDSGTGRATNEKLFF | TGCGCCAGCAGCGATTCCGGGACAGGGCGTGCAACTAATGAAAAACTGTTTTTT
. | TRBJ2-7 | few | TRBV9 | CASSPDPGHYEQYF | TGTGCCAGCAGCCCAGACCCAGGGCACTACGAGCAGTACTTC
. | TRBJ1-2 | few | TRBV29-1 | CSVAQNYGYTF | TGCAGCGTTGCGCAGAACTATGGCTACACCTTC
. | TRBJ2-7 | . | TRBV5-6 | CASSPFPGVAEQYF | TGTGCCAGCAGCCCGTTCCCGGGAGTCGCCGAGCAGTACTTC
TRBD1 | TRBJ1-2 | . | TRBV27 | CASRMTGGYGYTF | TGTGCCAGCAGAATGACAGGGGGATATGGCTACACCTTC
. | TRBJ1-5 | . | TRBV19 | CASSPGHNQPQHF | TGTGCCAGTAGTCCGGGACACAATCAGCCCCAGCATTTT
TRBD1 | TRBJ2-7 | . | TRBV5-4 | CASSFGQGAEYEQYF | TGTGCCAGCAGCTTCGGACAGGGGGCTGAATACGAGCAGTACTTC
. | TRBJ1-4 | . | TRBV5-1 | CASSSGPRRANEKLFF | TGCGCCAGCAGCTCAGGCCCCCGGCGGGCTAATGAAAAACTGTTTTTT
TRBD1 | TRBJ2-2 | . | TRBV5-6 | CASSLGDRGQFGELFF | TGTGCCAGCAGCTTGGGAGACAGGGGGCAGTTCGGGGAGCTGTTTTTT
. | TRBJ2-5 | . | TRBV25-1 | CASSEQPGGPGVETQYF | TGTGCCAGCAGTGAGCAACCCGGAGGACCGGGGGTCGAGACCCAGTACTTC
TRBD1 | TRBJ1-4 | . | TRBV19 | CASSINRGTGFDEKLFF | TGTGCCAGTAGTATTAACAGGGGGACCGGCTTTGATGAAAAACTGTTTTTT
TRBD2 | TRBJ2-1 | . | TRBV9 | CASSETGGDRNEQFF | TGTGCCAGCAGTGAAACGGGGGGGGACCGGAATGAGCAGTTCTTC
TRBD1 | TRBJ1-4 | . | TRBV4-1 | CASSQGPRTGGEKLFF | TGCGCCAGCAGCCAAGGTCCCCGGACAGGGGGGGAAAAACTGTTTTTT
. | TRBJ2-1 | . | TRBV5-1 | CASSLGGGGVYNEQFF | TGCGCCAGCAGCTTGGGAGGAGGTGGGGTCTACAATGAGCAGTTCTTC
TRBD2 | TRBJ2-1 | . | TRBV7-3 | CASSSRTSGRNEQFF | TGTGCCAGCAGCTCTAGGACTAGCGGGAGAAATGAGCAGTTCTTC
TRBD1 | TRBJ1-2 | once | TRBV5-1 | CASSYDQGQGDYGYTF | TGCGCCAGCAGCTACGACCAGGGACAGGGGGACTATGGCTACACCTTC
TRBD1 | TRBJ1-2 | . | TRBV5-1 | CASSPPGTGYGYTF | TGCGCCAGCAGCCCCCCCGGGACAGGATATGGCTACACCTTC
TRBD1 | TRBJ1-5 | . | TRBV27 | CASSSTGGQPQHF | TGTGCCAGCAGTTCTACAGGGGGCCAGCCCCAGCATTTT
TRBD1 | TRBJ1-6 | few | TRBV7-8 | CASSPRIRGQHSPLHF | TGTGCCAGCAGCCCCCGGATTCGGGGACAGCATTCACCCCTCCACTTT
TRBD1 | TRBJ2-7 | . | TRBV11-2 | CASSLTGESSYEQYF | TGTGCCAGCAGTCTTACAGGGGAGAGCTCCTACGAGCAGTACTTC
. | TRBJ1-3 | . | TRBV10-3 | CAISESRQALLRSGNTIYF | TGTGCCATCAGTGAGTCACGGCAGGCCCTTCTCCGCTCTGGAAACACCATATATTTT
TRBD2 | TRBJ2-5 | . | TRBV9 | CASSVGIAGQETQYF | TGTGCCAGCAGCGTAGGGATAGCGGGACAAGAGACCCAGTACTTC
TRBD1 | TRBJ1-5 | . | TRBV19 | CASSKNRGPNQPQHF | TGTGCCAGTAGTAAAAACAGGGGGCCGAATCAGCCCCAGCATTTT
TRBD2 | TRBJ2-7 | . | TRBV30 | CAWKSRERKTYEQYF | TGTGCCTGGAAATCGCGGGAGAGAAAGACCTACGAGCAGTACTTC
. | TRBJ2-7 | . | TRBV4-2 | CASSQAATGLREQYF | TGTGCCAGCAGCCAAGCAGCGACTGGACTACGCGAGCAGTACTTC
. | TRBJ1-6 | . | TRBV5-4 | CASSLGESRYSPLHF | TGTGCCAGCAGCTTGGGAGAGTCACGGTATTCACCCCTCCACTTT
. | TRBJ2-2 | once | TRBV4-2 | CASSRIAESGTGELFF | TGTGCCAGCAGCCGCATAGCGGAGTCGGGCACCGGGGAGCTGTTTTTT
TRBD2 | TRBJ2-1 | . | TRBV18 | CASSPPGLAIERQFF | TGTGCCAGCTCACCACCGGGACTAGCAATAGAACGGCAGTTCTTC
. | TRBJ2-7 | . | TRBV6-5 | CASSRVHLAGEQYF | TGTGCCAGCAGCCGGGTTCACTTGGCGGGGGAGCAGTACTTC
. | TRBJ1-1 | . | TRBV6-5 | CASRVNKNTEAFF | TGTGCCAGCAGAGTAAACAAGAACACTGAAGCTTTCTTT
. | TRBJ1-6 | . | TRBV11-2 | CASSLDRQGRGYSPLHF | TGTGCCAGCAGCTTAGATCGGCAGGGGAGGGGTTATTCACCCCTCCACTTT
. | TRBJ2-7 | . | TRBV11-3 | CASSLVVTSPFEQYF | TGTGCCAGCAGCTTAGTTGTGACTTCCCCTTTCGAGCAGTACTTC
. | TRBJ2-2 | . | TRBV11-3 | CASSWAPTGELFF | TGTGCCAGCAGCTGGGCCCCCACCGGGGAGCTGTTTTTT
. | TRBJ1-5 | . | TRBV12-3/TRBV12-4 | CASSEGDQPQHF | TGTGCCAGCAGCGAGGGGGATCAGCCCCAGCATTTT
TRBD2 | TRBJ2-7 | . | TRBV3-1/TRBV3-2 | CASSHSGRGDEQYF | TGTGCCAGCAGCCATAGCGGGAGGGGGGACGAGCAGTACTTC
. | TRBJ2-6 | . | TRBV30 | CAWAGHSGANVLTF | TGTGCCTGGGCGGGACACTCTGGGGCCAACGTCCTGACTTTC